Below are 5 T cell receptor beta chains sequenced from a single sample in a study of T cell responses to AZD1222 COVID-19 vaccine. Here immunoSEQ multiplex PCR was the method, and the copy in TCRdb shows in-frame clones only, minus some. The data contain more than 100,000 clones, around 92% of them singletons. This sample comprised peripheral blood, obtained on day 0 of AZD1222 vaccination. These receptors all come from an adult in good health.

The rearrangement links TRBV3-1 (or the pseudogene TRBV3-2) to TRBJ1-2, with D possibly being TRBD1 (6 bases). CDR1 and CDR2 from the germline V gene are LGHDT and YNNKEL (reference sequence). Trimming pared 5 bases from V and 2 bases from J, leaving 12 bases between. There are 14 residues in the CDR3. As DNA, the CDR3 is TGTGCCAGCAGCAGGGACACTTCAAACTATGGCTACACCTTC. It translates to CASSRDTSNYGYTF.

This chain joins TRBV5-6 and TRBJ2-7; 7 bases map to TRBD1. V was pared by 3 bases and J by 2 bases, with 5 bases of the junction left unmatched. Germline V CDR1 and CDR2: SGHDT, YYEEEE. The CDR3 is 14 residues long. CDR3 loop: CASSSRTGTYEQYF. CDR3 sequence (DNA): TGTGCCAGCAGCTCCCGGACAGGCACCTACGAGCAGTACTTC.

The J gene is TRBJ2-7, the V gene TRBV7-9, with D hard to call. The CDR3 extends over 11 amino acids. CDR1 and CDR2 from the germline V gene are SEHNR and FQNEAQ (reference sequence). Trimming stripped 8 bases from V and 5 bases from J, with 10 bases between. CDR3 nucleotide sequence: TGTGCCAGCTTGAGAGAGCACGAGCAGTACTTC. Translating gives CASLREHEQYF.

This clone occurred once. The V call is TRBV7-9, the J call TRBJ2-3; 10 nucleotides align to TRBD1. Germline V gene lookup returns CDR1 SEHNR and CDR2 FQNEAQ (reference sequence). This CDR3 spans 16 amino acids. V trimming: 5 bases; J trimming: 2 bases; junction bases outside the gene matches: 7. CDR3 sequence (DNA): TGTGCCAGCAGCCCGGGACAGGGGCCCTACACAGATACGCAGTATTTT. It specifies CASSPGQGPYTDTQYF.

V is TRBV15 and J is TRBJ2-1; TRBD1 aligns across 9 bases. The CDR3 runs 16 residues. The junction had 4 bases not matched to a gene; V was cut back by 0 bases and J by 4 bases. CDR1 LNHNV and CDR2 YYDKDF come from the germline V gene (reference sequence). The CDR3 loop reads CATSRDLGTGYNEQFF. DNA for the CDR3: TGTGCCACCAGCAGAGATCTGGGGACAGGGTACAATGAGCAGTTCTTC.